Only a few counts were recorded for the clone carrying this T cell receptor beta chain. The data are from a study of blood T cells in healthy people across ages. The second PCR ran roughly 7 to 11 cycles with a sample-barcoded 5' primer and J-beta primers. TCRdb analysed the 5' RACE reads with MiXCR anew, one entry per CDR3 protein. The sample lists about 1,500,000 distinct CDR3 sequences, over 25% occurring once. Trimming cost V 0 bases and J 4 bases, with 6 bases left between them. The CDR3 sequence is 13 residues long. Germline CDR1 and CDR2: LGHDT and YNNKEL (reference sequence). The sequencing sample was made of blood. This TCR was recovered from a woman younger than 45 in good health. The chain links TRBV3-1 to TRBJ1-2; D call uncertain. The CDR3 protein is CASSQEQSYGYTF. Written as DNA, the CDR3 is TGTGCCAGCAGCCAAGAACAGAGCTATGGCTACACCTTC.